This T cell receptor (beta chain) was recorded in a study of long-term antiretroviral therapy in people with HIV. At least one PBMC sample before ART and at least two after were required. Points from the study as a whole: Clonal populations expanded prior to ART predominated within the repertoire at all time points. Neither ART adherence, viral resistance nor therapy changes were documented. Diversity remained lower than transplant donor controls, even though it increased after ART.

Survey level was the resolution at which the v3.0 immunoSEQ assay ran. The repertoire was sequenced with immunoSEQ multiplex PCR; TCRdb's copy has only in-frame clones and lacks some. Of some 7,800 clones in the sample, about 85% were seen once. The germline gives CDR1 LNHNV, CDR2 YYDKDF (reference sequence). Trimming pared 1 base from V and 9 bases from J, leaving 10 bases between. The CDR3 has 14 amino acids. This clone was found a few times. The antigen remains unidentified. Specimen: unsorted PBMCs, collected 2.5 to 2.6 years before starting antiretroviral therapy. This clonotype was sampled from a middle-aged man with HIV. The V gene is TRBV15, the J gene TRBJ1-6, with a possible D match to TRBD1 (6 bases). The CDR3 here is CATSRGGATSPLHF. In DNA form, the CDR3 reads TGTGCCACCAGCAGAGGGGGGGCTACTTCACCCCTCCACTTT.